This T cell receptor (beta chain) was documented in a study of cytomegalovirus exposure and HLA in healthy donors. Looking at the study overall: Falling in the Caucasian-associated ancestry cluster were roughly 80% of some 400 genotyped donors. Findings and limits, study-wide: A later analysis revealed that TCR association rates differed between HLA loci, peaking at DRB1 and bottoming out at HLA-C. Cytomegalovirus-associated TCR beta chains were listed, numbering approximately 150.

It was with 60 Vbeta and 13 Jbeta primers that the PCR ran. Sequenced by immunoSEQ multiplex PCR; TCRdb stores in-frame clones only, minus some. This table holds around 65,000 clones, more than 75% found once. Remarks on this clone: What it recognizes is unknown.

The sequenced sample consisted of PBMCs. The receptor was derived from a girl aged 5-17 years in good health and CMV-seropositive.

DNA for the CDR3: TGTGCCAGCTTAGACAGAGGAGAAAAACTGTTTTTT. It encodes CASLDRGEKLFF. The V gene is TRBV28, the J gene TRBJ1-4; maybe TRBD1 (5 bases). V lost 8 bases to trimming and J lost 8 bases, with 12 bases between them. Germline CDR1 and CDR2: MDHEN and SYDVKM. This CDR3 has 12 residues.